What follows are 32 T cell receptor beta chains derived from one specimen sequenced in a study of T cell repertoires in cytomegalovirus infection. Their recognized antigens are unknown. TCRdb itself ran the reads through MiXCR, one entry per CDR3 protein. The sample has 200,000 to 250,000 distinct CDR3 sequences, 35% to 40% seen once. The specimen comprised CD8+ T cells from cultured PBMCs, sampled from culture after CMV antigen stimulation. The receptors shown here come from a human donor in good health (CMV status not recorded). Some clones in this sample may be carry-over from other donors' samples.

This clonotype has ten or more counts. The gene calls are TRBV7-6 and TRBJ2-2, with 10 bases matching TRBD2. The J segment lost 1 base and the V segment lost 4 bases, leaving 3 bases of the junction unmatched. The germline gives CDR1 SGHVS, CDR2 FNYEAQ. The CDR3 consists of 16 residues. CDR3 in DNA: TGTGCCAGCAGCTCCGGACTAGCGGAGAACACCGGGGAGCTGTTTTTT. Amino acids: CASSSGLAENTGELFF. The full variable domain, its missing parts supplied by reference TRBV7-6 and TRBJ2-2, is GAGVSQSPRYKVTKRGQDVALRCDPISGHVSLYWYRQALGQGPEFLTYFNYEAQQDKSGLPNDRFSAERPEGSISTLTIQRTEQRDSAMYRCASSSGLAENTGELFFGEGSRLTVL.

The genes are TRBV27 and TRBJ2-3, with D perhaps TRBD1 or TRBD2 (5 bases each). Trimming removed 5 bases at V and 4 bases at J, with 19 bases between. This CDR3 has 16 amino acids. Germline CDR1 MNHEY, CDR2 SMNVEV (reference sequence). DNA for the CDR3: TGTGCCAGCAGTCCGATGTGGGGGAGAAGGGCAGATACGCAGTATTTT. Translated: CASSPMWGRRADTQYF.

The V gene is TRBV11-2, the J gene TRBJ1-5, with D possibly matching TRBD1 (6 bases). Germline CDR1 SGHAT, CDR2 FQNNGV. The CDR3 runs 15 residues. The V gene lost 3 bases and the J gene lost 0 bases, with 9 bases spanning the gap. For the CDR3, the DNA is TGTGCCAGCAGCTTCGGCAGGGGTAGCAATCAGCCCCAGCATTTT. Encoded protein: CASSFGRGSNQPQHF. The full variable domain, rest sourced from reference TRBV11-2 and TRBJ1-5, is EAGVAQSPRYKIIEKRQSVAFWCNPISGHATLYWYQQILGQGPKLLIQFQNNGVVDDSQLPKDRFSAERLKGVDSTLKIQPAKLEDSAVYLCASSFGRGSNQPQHFGDGTRLSIL.

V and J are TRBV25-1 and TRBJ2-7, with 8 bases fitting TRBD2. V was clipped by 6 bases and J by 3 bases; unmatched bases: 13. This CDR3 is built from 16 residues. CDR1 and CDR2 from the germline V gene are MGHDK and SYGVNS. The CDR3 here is CASSGSRWREDYEQYF. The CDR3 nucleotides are TGTGCCAGCAGCGGGTCGAGGTGGCGGGAGGACTACGAGCAGTACTTC.

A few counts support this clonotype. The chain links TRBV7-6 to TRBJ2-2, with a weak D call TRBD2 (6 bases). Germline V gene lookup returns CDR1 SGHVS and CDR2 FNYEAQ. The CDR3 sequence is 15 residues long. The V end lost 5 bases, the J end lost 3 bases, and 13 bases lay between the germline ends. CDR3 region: CASSLYGEDTGELFF. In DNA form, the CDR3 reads TGTGCCAGCAGCCTATATGGGGAGGACACCGGGGAGCTGTTTTTT.

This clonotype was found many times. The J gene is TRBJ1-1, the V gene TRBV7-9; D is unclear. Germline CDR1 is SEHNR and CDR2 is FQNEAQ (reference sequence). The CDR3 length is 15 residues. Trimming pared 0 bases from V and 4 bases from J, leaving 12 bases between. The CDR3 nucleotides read TGTGCCAGCAGCTTAGCTGGATTCTCGTCCACTGAAGCTTTCTTT. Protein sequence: CASSLAGFSSTEAFF.

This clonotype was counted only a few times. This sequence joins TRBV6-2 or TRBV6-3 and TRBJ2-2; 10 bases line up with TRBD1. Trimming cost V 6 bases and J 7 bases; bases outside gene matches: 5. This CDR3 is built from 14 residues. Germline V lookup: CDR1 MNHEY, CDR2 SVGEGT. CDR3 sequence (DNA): TGTGCCAGCAGGACAGGGGGCTGGAGCGGGGAGCTGTTTTTT. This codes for CASRTGGWSGELFF.

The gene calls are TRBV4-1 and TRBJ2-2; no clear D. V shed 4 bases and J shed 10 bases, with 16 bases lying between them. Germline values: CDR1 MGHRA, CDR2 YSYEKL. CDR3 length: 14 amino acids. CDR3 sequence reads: CASSPSPPGPELFF. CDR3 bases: TGCGCCAGCAGCCCCTCCCCCCCCGGACCGGAGCTGTTTTTT.

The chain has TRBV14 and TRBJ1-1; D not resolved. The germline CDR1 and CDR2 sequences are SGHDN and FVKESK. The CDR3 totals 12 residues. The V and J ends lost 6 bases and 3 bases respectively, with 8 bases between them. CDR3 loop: CASRRSDTEAFF. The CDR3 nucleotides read TGTGCCAGCAGGAGATCGGACACTGAAGCTTTCTTT.

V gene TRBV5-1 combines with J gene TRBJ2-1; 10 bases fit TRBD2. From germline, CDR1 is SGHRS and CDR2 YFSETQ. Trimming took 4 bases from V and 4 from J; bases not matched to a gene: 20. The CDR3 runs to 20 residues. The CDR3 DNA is TGCGCCAGCAGCCTTATAGCGGGAGGCTCGGCGAGTACCTCTTACAATGAGCAGTTCTTC. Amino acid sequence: CASSLIAGGSASTSYNEQFF.

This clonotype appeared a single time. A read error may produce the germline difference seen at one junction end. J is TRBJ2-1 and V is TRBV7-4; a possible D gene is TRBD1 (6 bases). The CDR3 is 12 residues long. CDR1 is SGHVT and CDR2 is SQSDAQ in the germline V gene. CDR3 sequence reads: CVSSLGGNEQFF. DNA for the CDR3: TGTGTCAGCAGCCTAGGGGGCAATGAGCAGTTCTTC.

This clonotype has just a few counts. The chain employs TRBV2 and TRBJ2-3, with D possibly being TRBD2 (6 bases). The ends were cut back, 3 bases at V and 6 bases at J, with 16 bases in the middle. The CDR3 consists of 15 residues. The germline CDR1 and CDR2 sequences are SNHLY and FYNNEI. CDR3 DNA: TGTGCCAGCAGTGAGGGACTGAGGGTTTCGGATACGCAGTATTTT. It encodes CASSEGLRVSDTQYF.

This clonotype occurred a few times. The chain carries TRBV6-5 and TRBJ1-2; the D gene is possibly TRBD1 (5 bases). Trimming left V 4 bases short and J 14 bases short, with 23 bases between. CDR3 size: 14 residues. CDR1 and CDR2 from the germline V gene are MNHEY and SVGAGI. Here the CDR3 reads CASSSIDSVASRTF. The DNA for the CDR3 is TGTGCCAGCAGTTCCATCGACAGCGTTGCGTCGCGGACCTTC.

The DNA for the CDR3 is TGTGCCAGCAGTTGGGACCGGGGAGCGAACTATGGCTACACCTTC. It encodes CASSWDRGANYGYTF. The rearrangement links TRBV27 to TRBJ1-2; a weak D match, TRBD1 (5 bases). V was shortened by 4 bases and J by 2 bases, with 14 bases between the two germline ends. CDR3 size: 15 residues. Germline CDR1 reads MNHEY; CDR2 reads SMNVEV (reference sequence).

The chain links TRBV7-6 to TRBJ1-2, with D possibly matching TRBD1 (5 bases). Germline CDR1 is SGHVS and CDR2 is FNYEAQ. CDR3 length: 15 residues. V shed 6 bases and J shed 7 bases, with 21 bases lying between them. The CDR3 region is CASRRSVSGDGGYTF. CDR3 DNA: TGTGCCAGCAGGAGGAGTGTGTCGGGGGACGGTGGCTACACCTTC.

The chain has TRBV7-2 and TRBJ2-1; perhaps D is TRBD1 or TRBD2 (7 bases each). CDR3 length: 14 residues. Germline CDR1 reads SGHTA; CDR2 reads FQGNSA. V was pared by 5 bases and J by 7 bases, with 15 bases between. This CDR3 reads CASSHQGGVNEQFF. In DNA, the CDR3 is TGTGCCAGCAGCCATCAGGGGGGGGTTAATGAGCAGTTCTTC.

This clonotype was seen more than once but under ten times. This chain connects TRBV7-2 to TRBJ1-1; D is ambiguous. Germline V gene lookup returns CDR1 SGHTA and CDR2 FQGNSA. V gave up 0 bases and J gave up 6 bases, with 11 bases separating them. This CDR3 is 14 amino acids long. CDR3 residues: CASSLAGRVAEAFF. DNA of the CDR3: TGTGCCAGCAGCTTAGCCGGGAGGGTAGCTGAAGCTTTCTTT.

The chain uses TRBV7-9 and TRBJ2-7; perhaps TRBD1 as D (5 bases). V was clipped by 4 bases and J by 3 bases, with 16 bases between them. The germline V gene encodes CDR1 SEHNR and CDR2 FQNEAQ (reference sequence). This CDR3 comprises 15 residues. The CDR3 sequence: CASSSWMGPIYEQYF. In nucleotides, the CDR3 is TGTGCCAGCAGCTCTTGGATGGGGCCGATCTACGAGCAGTACTTC. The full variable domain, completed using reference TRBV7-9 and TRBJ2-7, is DTGVSQNPRHKITKRGQNVTFRCDPISEHNRLYWYRQTLGQGPEFLTYFQNEAQLEKSRLLSDRFSAERPKGSFSTLEIQRTEQGDSAMYLCASSSWMGPIYEQYFGPGTRLTVT.

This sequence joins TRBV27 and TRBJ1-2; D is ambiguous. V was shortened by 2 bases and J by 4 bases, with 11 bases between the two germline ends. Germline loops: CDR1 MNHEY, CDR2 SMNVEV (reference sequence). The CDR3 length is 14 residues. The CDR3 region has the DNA TGTGCCAGCAGTTTAGAGTATGGCGTCTATGGCTACACCTTC. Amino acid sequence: CASSLEYGVYGYTF.

The CDR3 bases are TGTGCCAGCAGCCCTCGACGGTGGGGCCCCCCGAACACTGAAGCTTTCTTT. Protein sequence: CASSPRRWGPPNTEAFF. V is TRBV3-1 and J is TRBJ1-1, with D possibly being TRBD1 (5 bases). Germline lookup yields CDR1 LGHDT and CDR2 YNNKEL (reference sequence). V shed 4 bases and J shed 1 base, with 19 bases lying between them. This CDR3 has 17 amino acids.

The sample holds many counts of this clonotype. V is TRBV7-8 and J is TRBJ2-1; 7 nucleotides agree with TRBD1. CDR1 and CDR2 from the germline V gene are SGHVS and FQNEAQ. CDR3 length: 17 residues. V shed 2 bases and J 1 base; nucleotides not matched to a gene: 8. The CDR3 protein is CASSLSVGTESYNEQFF. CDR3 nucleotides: TGTGCCAGCAGCTTAAGCGTCGGGACAGAATCCTACAATGAGCAGTTCTTC.

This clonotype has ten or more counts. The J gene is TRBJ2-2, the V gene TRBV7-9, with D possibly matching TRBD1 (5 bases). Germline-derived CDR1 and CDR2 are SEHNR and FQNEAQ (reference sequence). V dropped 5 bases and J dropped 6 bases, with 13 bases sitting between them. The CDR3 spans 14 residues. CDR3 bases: TGTGCCAGCAGCATCGACAGATACCCCGGGGAGCTGTTTTTT. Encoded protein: CASSIDRYPGELFF. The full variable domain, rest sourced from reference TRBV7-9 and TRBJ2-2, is DTGVSQNPRHKITKRGQNVTFRCDPISEHNRLYWYRQTLGQGPEFLTYFQNEAQLEKSRLLSDRFSAERPKGSFSTLEIQRTEQGDSAMYLCASSIDRYPGELFFGEGSRLTVL.

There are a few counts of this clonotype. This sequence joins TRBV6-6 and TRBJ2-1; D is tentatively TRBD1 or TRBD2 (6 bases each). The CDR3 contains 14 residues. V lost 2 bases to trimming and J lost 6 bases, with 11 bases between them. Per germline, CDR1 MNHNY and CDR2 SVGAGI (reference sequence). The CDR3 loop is CASSYGRGGNEQFF. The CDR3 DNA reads TGTGCCAGCAGTTACGGCAGGGGAGGCAATGAGCAGTTCTTC.

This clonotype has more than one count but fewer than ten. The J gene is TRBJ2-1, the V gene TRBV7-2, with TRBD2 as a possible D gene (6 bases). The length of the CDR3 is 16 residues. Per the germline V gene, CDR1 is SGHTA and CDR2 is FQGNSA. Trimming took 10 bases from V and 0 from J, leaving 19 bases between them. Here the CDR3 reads CAKHSQIGSSYNEQFF. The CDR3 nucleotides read TGTGCCAAGCATTCTCAAATCGGGAGCTCCTACAATGAGCAGTTCTTC.

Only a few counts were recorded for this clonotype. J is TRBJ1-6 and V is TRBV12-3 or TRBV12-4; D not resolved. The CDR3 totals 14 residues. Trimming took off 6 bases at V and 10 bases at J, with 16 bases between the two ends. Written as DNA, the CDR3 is TGTGCCAGCAGCCGGAGCGGGAGAGGGTCACCCCTCCACTTT. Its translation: CASSRSGRGSPLHF.

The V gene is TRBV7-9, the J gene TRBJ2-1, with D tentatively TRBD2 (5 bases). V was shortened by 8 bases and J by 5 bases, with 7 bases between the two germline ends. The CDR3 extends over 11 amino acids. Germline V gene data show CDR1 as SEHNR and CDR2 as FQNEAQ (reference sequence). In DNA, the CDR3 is TGTGCCAGCGAGGGAGACAATGAGCAGTTCTTC. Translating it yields CASEGDNEQFF.

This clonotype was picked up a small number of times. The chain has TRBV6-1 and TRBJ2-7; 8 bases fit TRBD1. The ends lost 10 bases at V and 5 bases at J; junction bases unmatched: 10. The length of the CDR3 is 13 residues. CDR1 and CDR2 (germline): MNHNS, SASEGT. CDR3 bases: TGTGCCACCGGGGACAGGCGGTACAACGAGCAGTACTTC. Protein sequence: CATGDRRYNEQYF.

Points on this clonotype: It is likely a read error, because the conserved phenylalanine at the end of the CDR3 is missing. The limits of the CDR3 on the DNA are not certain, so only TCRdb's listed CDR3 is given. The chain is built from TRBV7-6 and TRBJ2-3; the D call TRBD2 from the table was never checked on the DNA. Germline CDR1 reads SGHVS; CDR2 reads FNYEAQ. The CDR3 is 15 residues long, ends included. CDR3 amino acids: CASSLAGSPVDTPYC.

This CDR3 reads CSVGLWQGDSGAFF. CDR3 coding DNA: TGCAGCGTTGGTCTTTGGCAGGGGGATAGTGGAGCTTTCTTT. This chain uses TRBV29-1 with TRBJ1-1; the match to TRBD1 covers 7 bases. Trimming at V came to 4 bases and at J to 10 bases, leaving 15 bases not matched to a gene. Germline CDR1 is SQVTM and CDR2 is ANQGSEA. This CDR3 region has 14 residues.

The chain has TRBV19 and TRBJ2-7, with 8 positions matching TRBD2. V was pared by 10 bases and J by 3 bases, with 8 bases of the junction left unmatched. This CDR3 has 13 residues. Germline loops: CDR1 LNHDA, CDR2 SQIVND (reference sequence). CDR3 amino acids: CATRPGGGYEQYF. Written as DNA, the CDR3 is TGTGCCACTAGGCCGGGAGGGGGCTACGAGCAGTACTTC.

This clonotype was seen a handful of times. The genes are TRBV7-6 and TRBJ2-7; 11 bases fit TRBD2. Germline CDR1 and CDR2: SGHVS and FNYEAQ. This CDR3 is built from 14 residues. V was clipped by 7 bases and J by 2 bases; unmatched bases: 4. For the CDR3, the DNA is TGTGCCAGCACCATGACTAGCGGGACCTACGAGCAGTACTTC. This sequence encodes CASTMTSGTYEQYF. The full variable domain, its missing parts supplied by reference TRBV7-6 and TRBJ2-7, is GAGVSQSPRYKVTKRGQDVALRCDPISGHVSLYWYRQALGQGPEFLTYFNYEAQQDKSGLPNDRFSAERPEGSISTLTIQRTEQRDSAMYRCASTMTSGTYEQYFGPGTRLTVT.

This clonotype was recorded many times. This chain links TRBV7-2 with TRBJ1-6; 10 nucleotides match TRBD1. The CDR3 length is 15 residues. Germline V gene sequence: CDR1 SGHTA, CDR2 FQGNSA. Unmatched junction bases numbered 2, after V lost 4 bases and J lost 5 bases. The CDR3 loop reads CASSWTGGDNSPLHF. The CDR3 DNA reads TGTGCCAGCAGCTGGACAGGGGGAGATAATTCACCCCTCCACTTT. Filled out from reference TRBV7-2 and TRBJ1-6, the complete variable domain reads GAGVSQSPSNKVTEKGKDVELRCDPISGHTALYWYRQSLGQGLEFLIYFQGNSAPDKSGLPSDRFSAERTGGSVSTLTIQRTQQEDSAVYLCASSWTGGDNSPLHFGNGTRLTVT.